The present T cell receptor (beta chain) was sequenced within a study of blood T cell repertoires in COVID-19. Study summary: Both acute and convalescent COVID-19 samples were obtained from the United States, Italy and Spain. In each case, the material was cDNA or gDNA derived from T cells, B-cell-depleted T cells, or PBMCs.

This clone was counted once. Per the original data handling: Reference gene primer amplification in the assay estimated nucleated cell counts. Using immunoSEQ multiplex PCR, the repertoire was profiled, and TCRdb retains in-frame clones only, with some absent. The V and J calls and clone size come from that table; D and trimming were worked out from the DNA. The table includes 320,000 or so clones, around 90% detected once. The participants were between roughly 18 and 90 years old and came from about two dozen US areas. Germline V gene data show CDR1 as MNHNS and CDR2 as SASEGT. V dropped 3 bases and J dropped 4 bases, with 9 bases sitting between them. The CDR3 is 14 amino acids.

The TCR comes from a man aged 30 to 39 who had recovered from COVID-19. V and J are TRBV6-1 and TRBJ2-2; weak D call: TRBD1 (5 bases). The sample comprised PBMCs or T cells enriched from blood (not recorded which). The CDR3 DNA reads TGTGCCAGCAGTGACCAGGGTGGCACCGGGGAGCTGTTTTTT. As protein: CASSDQGGTGELFF.